This TCR beta chain derives from a study of T cells after yellow fever vaccination. The ends lost 7 bases at V and 13 bases at J; junction bases unmatched: 13. The CDR3 is made up of 15 amino acids. Germline V gene lookup returns CDR1 LGHDT and CDR2 YNNKEL (reference sequence). Each CDR3 protein gets one entry after TCRdb re-called the 5' RACE reads with MiXCR. The data contain nearly 300,000 distinct CDR3 sequences, roughly 8.7% of them singletons. The clonotype originates from a man aged 18 to 35 who received the YFV17D yellow fever vaccine. The chain recombines TRBV3-1 with TRBJ1-6; TRBD1 agrees at 10 bases. The material sequenced was CD4+ T cells sorted from PBMCs, taken 5 days after the yellow fever booster vaccination. CDR3 in amino acids: CASTSGTGAGRPLHF. For the CDR3, the DNA is TGTGCCAGCACCTCCGGGACAGGGGCTGGGAGGCCCCTCCACTTT.